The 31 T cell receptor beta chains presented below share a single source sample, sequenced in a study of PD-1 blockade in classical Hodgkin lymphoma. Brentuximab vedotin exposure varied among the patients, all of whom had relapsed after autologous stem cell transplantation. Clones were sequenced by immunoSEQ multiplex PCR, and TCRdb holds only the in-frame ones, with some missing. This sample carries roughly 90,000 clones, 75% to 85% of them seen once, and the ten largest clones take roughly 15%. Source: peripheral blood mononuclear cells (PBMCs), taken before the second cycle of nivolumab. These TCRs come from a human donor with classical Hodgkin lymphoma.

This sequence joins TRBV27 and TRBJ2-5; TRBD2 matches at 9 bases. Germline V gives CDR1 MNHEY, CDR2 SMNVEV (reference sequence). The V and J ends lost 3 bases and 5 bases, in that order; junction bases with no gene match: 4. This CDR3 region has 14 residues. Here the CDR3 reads CASSFSGSLETQYF. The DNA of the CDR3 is TGTGCCAGCAGTTTTAGCGGGAGCCTGGAGACCCAGTACTTC.

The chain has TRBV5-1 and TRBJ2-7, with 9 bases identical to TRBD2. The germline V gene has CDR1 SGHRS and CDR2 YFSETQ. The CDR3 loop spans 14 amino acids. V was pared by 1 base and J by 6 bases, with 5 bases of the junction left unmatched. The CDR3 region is CASSLSLAGSEQYF. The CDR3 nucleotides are TGCGCCAGCAGCTTGAGCCTAGCGGGATCCGAGCAGTACTTC.

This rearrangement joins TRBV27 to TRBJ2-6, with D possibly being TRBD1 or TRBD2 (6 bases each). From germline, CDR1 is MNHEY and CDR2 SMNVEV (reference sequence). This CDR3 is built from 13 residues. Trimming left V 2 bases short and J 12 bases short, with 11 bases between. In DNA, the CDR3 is TGTGCCAGCAGTTTAAGGGGGACTGGCGTCCTGACTTTC. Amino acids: CASSLRGTGVLTF.

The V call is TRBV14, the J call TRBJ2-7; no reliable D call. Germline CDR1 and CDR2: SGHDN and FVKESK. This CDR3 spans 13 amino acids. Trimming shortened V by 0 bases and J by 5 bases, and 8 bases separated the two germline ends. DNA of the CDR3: TGTGCCAGCAGCCAAGATAAATGGGACGAGCAGTACTTC. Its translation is CASSQDKWDEQYF.

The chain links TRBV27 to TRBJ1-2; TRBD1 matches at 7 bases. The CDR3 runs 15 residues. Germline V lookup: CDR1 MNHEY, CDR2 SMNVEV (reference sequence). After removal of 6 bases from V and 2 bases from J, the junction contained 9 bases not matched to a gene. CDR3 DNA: TGTGCCAGCAGCTATACCCCGGGACAGAACTATGGCTACACCTTC. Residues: CASSYTPGQNYGYTF.

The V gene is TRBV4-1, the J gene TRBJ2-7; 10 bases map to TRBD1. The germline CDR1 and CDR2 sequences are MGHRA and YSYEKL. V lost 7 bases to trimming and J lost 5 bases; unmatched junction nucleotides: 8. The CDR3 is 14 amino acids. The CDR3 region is CASTGDRGLNEQYF. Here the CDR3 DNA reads TGCGCCAGCACCGGAGACAGGGGGCTGAACGAGCAGTACTTC.

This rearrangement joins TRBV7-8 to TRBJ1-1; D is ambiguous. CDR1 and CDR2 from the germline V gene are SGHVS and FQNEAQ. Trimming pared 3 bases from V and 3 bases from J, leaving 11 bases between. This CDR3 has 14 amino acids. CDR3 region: CASSLGIWDTEAFF. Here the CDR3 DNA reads TGTGCCAGCAGCTTGGGGATTTGGGACACTGAAGCTTTCTTT.

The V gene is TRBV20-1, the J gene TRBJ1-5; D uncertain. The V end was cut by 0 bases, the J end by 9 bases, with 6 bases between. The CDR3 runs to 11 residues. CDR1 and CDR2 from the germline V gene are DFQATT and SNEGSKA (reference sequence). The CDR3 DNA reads TGCAGTGCTAGAGATGTAGGGCCCCAGCATTTT. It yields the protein CSARDVGPQHF.

CDR3 loop: CASSRTSGRNEQFF. The CDR3 DNA is TGTGCCAGTAGTCGGACTAGCGGGAGGAATGAGCAGTTCTTC. The rearrangement joins TRBV19 to TRBJ2-1; TRBD2 matches 14 bases. This CDR3 is 14 amino acids long. CDR1 is LNHDA and CDR2 is SQIVND in the germline V gene (reference sequence). Trimming removed 5 bases from V and 7 bases from J; junction bases left unmatched: 1.

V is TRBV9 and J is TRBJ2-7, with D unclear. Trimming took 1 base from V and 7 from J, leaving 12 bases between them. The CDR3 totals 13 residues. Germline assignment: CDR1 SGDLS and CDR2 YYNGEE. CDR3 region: CASSVSGSGEQYF. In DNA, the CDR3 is TGTGCCAGCAGCGTATCTGGCTCCGGGGAGCAGTACTTC.

CDR3 amino acids: CASSIGGTGLWGYTF. CDR3 in DNA: TGTGCCAGCAGCATTGGTGGGACAGGACTGTGGGGCTACACCTTC. The chain has TRBV5-4 and TRBJ1-2, with 8 nucleotides matching TRBD1. Trimming took 4 bases from V and 8 from J; bases not matched to a gene: 13. The CDR3 totals 15 residues. The germline CDR1 and CDR2 sequences are SGHNT and YYREEE (reference sequence).

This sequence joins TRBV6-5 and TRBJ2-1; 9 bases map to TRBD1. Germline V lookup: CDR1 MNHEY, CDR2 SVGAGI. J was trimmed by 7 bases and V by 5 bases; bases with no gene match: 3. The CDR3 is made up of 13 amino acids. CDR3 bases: TGTGCCAGCAGTCGGACAGGGGCTAATGAGCAGTTCTTC. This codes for CASSRTGANEQFF.

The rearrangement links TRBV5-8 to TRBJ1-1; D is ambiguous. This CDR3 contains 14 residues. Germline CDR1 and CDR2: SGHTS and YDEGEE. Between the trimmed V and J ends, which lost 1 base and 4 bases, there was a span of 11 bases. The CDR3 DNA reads TGTGCCAGCAGCTTGCGGGGTTGGGCCACTGAAGCTTTCTTT. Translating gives CASSLRGWATEAFF.

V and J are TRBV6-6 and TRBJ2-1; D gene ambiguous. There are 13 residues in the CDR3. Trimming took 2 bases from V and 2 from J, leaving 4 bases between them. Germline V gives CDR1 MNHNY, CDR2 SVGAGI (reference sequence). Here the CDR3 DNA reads TGTGCCAGCAGTTACCTTACCTACAATGAGCAGTTCTTC. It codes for CASSYLTYNEQFF.

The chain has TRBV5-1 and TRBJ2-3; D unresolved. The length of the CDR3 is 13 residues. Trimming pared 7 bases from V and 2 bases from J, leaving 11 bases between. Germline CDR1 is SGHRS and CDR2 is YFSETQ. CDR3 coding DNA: TGCGCCAGCCGTCCCCCAGCCACAGATACGCAGTATTTT. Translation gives CASRPPATDTQYF. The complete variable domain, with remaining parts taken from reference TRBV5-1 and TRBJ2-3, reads KAGVTQTPRYLIKTRGQQVTLSCSPISGHRSVSWYQQTPGQGLQFLFEYFSETQRNKGNFPGRFSGRQFSNSRSEMNVSTLELGDSALYLCASRPPATDTQYFGPGTRLTVL.

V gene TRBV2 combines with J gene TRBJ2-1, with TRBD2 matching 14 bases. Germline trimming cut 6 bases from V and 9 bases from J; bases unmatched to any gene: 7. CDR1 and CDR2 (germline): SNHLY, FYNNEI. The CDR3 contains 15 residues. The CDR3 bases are TGTGCCAGCAGGATGGGACTAGCGGGAGTTAGTGAGCAGTTCTTC. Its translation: CASRMGLAGVSEQFF.

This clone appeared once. In nucleotides, the CDR3 is TGTGCCAGTAGTATGAACGGGATCTCCTACGAGCAGTACTTC. Its protein is CASSMNGISYEQYF. The chain is built from TRBV19 and TRBJ2-5; weak D call: TRBD2 (5 bases). The assigned J gene may be wrong: the sequence end matches TRBJ2-7 better. Per germline, CDR1 LNHDA and CDR2 SQIVND (reference sequence). The CDR3 has 14 residues.

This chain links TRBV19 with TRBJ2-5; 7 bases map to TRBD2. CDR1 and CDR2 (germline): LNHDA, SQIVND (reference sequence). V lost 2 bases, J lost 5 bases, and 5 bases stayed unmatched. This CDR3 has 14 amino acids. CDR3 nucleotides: TGTGCCAGTAGTATACGGCCGCGGGGGGAGACCCAGTACTTC. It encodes CASSIRPRGETQYF.

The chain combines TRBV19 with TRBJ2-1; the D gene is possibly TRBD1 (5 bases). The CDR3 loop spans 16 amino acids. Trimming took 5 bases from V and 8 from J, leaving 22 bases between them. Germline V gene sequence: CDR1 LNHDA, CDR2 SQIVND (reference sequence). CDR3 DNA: TGTGCCAGTAGTCCACGGACAAGAGGAATATATCATGAGCAGTTCTTC. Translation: CASSPRTRGIYHEQFF.

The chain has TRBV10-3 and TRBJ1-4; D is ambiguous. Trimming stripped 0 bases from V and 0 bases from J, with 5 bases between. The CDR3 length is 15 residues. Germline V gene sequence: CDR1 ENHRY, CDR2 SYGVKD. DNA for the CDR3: TGTGCCATCAGTGAGTCCCATGCAACTAATGAAAAACTGTTTTTT. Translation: CAISESHATNEKLFF.

The CDR3, as DNA: TGTGCCAGCAGTTCCGACTCCCTCCCTCCCTACGAGCAGTACTTC. Amino acid sequence: CASSSDSLPPYEQYF. This chain links TRBV7-2 with TRBJ2-7; D uncertain. V shed 6 bases and J shed 2 bases, with 17 bases lying between them. This CDR3 comprises 15 residues. The germline CDR1 and CDR2 sequences are SGHTA and FQGNSA.

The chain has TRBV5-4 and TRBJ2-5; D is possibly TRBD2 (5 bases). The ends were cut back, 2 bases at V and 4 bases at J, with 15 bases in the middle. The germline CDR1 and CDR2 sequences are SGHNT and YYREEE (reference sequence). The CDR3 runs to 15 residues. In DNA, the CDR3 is TGTGCCAGCAGCTTTAGGAGAGGGAGCAGAGAGACCCAGTACTTC. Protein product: CASSFRRGSRETQYF.

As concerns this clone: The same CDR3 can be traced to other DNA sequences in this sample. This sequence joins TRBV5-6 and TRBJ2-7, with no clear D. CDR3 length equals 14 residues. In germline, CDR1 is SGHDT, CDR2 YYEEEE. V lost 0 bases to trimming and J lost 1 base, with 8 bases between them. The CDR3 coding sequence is TGTGCCAGCAGCTTGGCCGGGCCATCCTACGAGCAGTACTTC. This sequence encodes CASSLAGPSYEQYF.

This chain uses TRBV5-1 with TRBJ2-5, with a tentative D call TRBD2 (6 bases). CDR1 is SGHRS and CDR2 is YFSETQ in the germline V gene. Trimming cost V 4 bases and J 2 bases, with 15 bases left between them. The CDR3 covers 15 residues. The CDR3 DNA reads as TGCGCCAGCAGCCTGACCGGGACTCAACAAGAGACCCAGTACTTC. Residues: CASSLTGTQQETQYF.

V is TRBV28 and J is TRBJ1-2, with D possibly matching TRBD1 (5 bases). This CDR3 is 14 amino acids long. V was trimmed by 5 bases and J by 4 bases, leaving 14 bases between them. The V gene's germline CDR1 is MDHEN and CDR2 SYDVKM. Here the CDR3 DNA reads TGTGCCAGCAGTCCCACCCTAAGGGGCTATGGCTACACCTTC. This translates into CASSPTLRGYGYTF.

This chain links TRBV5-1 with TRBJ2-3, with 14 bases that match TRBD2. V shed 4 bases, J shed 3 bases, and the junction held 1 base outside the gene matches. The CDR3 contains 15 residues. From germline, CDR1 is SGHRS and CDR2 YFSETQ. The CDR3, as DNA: TGCGCCAGCAGCCGGACTAGCGGGAGGACAGATACGCAGTATTTT. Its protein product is CASSRTSGRTDTQYF.

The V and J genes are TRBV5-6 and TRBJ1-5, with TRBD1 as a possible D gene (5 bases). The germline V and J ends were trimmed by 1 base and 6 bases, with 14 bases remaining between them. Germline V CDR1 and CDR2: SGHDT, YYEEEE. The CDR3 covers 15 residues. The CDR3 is CASSLTRGWSQPQHF. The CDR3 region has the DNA TGTGCCAGCAGCTTGACGAGGGGATGGAGTCAGCCCCAGCATTTT.

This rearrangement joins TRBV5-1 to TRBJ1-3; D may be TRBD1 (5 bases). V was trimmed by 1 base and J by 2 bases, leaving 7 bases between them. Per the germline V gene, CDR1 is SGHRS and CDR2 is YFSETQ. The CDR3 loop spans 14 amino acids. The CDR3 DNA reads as TGCGCCAGCAGCTTGCAGGGTGCTGGAAACACCATATATTTT. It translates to CASSLQGAGNTIYF.

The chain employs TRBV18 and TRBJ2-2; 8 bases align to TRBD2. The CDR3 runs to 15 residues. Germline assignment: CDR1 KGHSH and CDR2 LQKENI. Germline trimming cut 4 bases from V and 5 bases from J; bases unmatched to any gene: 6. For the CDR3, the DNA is TGTGCCAGCTCACGAGAGCGGGAGTGGACCGGGGAGCTGTTTTTT. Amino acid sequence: CASSREREWTGELFF.

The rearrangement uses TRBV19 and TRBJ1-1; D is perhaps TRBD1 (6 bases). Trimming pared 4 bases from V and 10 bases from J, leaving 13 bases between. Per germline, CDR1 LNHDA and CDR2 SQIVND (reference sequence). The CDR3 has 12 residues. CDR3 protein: CASSTRQARAFF. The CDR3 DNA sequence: TGTGCCAGTAGTACCCGACAGGCCCGAGCTTTCTTT.

The CDR3 bases are TGTGCCAGTAGTAGAAAGCGGGAGACGGAGACCCAGTACTTC. Its translation is CASSRKRETETQYF. The V call is TRBV19, the J call TRBJ2-5; 8 bases align to TRBD2. The CDR3 spans 14 residues. CDR1 LNHDA and CDR2 SQIVND come from the germline V gene (reference sequence). The junction had 6 bases not matched to a gene; V was cut back by 4 bases and J by 5 bases.